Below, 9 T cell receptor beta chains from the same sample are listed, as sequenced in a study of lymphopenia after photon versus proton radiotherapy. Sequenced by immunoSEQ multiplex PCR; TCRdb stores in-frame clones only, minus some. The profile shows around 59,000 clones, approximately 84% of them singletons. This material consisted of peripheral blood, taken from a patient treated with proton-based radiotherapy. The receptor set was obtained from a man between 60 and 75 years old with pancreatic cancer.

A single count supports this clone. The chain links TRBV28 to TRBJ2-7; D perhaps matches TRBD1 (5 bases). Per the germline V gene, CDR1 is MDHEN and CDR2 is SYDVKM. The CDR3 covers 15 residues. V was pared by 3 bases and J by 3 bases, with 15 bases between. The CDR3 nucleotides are TGTGCCAGCAGTTTGGCTCCAGGGATCATCTACGAGCAGTACTTC. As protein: CASSLAPGIIYEQYF.

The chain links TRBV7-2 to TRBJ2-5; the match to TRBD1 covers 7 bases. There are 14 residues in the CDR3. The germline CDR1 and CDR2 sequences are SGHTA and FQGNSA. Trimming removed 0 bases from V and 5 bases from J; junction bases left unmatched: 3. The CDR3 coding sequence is TGTGCCAGCAGCTTAGCGAGGGGGCGGGAGACCCAGTACTTC. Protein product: CASSLARGRETQYF.

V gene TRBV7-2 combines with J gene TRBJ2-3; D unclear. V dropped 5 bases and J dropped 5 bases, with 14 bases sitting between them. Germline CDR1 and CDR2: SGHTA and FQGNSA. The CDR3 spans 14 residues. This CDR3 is CASSRPGWGDTQYF. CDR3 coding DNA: TGTGCCAGCAGCCGACCCGGCTGGGGAGATACGCAGTATTTT.

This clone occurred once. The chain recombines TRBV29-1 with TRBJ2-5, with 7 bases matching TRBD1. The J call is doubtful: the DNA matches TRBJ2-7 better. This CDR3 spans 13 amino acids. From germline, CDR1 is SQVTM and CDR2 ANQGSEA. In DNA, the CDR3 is TGCAGCGTTGTTAGACAGGGTAGCCACGAGCAGTACTTC. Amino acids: CSVVRQGSHEQYF.

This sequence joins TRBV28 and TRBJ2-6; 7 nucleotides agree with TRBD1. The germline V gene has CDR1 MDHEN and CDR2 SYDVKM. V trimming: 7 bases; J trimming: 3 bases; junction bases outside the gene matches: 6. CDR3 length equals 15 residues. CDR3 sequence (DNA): TGTGCCAGCACCGTAGGGGGCTTTGGGGCCAACGTCCTGACTTTC. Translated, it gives CASTVGGFGANVLTF.

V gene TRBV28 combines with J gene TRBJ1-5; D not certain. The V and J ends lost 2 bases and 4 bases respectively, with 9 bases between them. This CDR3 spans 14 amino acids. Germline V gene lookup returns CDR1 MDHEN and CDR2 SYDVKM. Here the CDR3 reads CASSLIVGNQPQHF. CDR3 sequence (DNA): TGTGCCAGCAGTTTAATCGTTGGAAATCAGCCCCAGCATTTT.

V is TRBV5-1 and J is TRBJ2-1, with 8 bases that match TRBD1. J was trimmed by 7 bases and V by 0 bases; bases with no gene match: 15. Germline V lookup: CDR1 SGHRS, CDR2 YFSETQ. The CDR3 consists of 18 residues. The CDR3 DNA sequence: TGCGCCAGCAGCTTGGCCCCTACGGGACAGGTCGCTTGGAATGAGCAGTTCTTC. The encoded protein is CASSLAPTGQVAWNEQFF.

CDR3 nucleotides: TGTGCCAGCTCGGGGGCAGGGGAGTCTGGCTACACCTTC. Its translation is CASSGAGESGYTF. This sequence joins TRBV28 and TRBJ1-2, with D possibly being TRBD1 (6 bases). Trimming removed 8 bases at V and 7 bases at J, with 17 bases between. Looked up from germline, CDR1 is MDHEN and CDR2 is SYDVKM. The CDR3 totals 13 residues.

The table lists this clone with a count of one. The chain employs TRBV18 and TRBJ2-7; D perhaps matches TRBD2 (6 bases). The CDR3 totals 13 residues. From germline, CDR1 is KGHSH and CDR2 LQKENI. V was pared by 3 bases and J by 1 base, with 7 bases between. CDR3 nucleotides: TGTGCCAGCTCACCGGGGACTTCCTACGAGCAGTACTTC. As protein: CASSPGTSYEQYF.